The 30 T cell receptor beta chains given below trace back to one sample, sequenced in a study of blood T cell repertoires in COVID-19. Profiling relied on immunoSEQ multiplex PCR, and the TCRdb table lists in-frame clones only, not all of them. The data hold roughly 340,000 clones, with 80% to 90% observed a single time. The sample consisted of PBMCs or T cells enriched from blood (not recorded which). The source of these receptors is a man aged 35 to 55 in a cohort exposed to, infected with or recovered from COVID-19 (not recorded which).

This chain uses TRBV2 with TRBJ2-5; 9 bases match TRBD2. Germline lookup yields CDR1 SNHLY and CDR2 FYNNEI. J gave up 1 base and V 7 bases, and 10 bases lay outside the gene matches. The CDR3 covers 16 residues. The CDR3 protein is CASTSGIRLFQETQYF. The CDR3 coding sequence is TGTGCCAGCACTAGCGGGATACGCCTTTTCCAAGAGACCCAGTACTTC. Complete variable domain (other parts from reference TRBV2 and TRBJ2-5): EPEVTQTPSHQVTQMGQEVILRCVPISNHLYFYWYRQILGQKVEFLVSFYNNEISEKSEIFDDQFSVERPDGSNFTLKIRSTKLEDSAMYFCASTSGIRLFQETQYFGPGTRLLVL.

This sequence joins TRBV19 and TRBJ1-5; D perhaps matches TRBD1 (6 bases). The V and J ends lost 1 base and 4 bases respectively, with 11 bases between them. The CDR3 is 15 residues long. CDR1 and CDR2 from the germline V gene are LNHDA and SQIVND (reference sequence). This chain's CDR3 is CASSIGTVLNQPQHF. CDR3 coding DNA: TGTGCCAGTAGTATAGGGACAGTTTTGAATCAGCCCCAGCATTTT.

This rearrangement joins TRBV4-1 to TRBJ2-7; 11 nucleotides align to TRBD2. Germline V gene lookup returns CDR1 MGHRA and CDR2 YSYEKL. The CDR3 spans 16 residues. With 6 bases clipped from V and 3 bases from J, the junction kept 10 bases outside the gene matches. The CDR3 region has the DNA TGCGCCAGCAGACGCCTCACTAGCGGGAGTTTCTACGAGCAGTACTTC. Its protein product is CASRRLTSGSFYEQYF.

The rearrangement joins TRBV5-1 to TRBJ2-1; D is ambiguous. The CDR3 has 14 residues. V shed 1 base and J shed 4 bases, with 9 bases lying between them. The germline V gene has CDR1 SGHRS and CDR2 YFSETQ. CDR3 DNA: TGCGCCAGCAGCTTGTCTGAGTTTTACAATGAGCAGTTCTTC. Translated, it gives CASSLSEFYNEQFF.

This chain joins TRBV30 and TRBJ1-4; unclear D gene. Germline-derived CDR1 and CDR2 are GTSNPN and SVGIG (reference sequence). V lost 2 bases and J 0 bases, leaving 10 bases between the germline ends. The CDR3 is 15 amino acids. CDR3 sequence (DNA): TGTGCCTGGAGTCCTTACACCACAACTAATGAAAAACTGTTTTTT. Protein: CAWSPYTTTNEKLFF.

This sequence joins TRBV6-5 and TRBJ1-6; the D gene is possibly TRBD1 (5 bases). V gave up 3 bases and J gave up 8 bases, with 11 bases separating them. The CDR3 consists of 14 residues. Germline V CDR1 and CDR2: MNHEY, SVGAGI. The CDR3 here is CASSYSQGDSPLHF. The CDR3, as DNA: TGTGCCAGCAGTTATTCTCAAGGGGATTCACCCCTCCACTTT.

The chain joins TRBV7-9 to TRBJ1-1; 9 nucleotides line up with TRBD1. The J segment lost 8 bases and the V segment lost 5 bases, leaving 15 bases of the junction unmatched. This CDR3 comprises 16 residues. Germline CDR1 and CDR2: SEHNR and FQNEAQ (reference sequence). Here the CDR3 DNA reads TGTGCCAGCAGCGTCAGAACCGGGACAGGGACGTCGGAAGCTTTCTTT. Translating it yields CASSVRTGTGTSEAFF.

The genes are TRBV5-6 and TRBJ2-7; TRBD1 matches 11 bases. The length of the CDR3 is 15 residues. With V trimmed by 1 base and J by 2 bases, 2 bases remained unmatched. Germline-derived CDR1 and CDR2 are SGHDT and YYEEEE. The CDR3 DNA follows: TGTGCCAGCAGCTTGAGGGGACAGGGGGCCTACGAGCAGTACTTC. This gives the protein CASSLRGQGAYEQYF.

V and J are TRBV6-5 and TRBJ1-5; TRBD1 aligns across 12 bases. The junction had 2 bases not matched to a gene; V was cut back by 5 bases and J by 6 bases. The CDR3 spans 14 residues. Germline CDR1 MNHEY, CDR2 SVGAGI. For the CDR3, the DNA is TGTGCCAGCAGTCTGGGACAGGGGGCTCAGCCCCAGCATTTT. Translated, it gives CASSLGQGAQPQHF.

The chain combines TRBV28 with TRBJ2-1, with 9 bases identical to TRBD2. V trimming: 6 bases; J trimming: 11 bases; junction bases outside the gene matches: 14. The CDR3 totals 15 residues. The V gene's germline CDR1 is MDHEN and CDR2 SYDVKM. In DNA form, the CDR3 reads TGTGCCAGCAGCCGTAGCGGGAGCCCAATGGGTCAGCAGTTCTTC. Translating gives CASSRSGSPMGQQFF.

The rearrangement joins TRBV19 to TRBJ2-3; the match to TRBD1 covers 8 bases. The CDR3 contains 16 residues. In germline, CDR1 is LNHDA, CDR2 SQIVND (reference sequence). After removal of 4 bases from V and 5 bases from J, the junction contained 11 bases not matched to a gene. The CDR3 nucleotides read TGTGCCAGTAGTACCGGCAGGGGGCGAGGACAAGATACGCAGTATTTT. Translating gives CASSTGRGRGQDTQYF.

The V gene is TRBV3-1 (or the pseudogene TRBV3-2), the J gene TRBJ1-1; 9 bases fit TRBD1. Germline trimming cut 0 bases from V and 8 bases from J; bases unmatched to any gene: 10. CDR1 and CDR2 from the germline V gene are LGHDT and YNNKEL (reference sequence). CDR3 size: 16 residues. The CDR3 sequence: CASSQDGRQGVGEAFF. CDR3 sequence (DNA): TGTGCCAGCAGCCAAGATGGGAGACAGGGGGTGGGGGAAGCTTTCTTT.

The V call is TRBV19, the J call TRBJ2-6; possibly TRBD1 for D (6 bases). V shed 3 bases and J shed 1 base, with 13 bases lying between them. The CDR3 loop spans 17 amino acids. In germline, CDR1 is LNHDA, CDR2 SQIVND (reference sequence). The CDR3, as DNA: TGTGCCAGTAGTATCCAACAGGGTTCTTCTGGGGCCAACGTCCTGACTTTC. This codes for CASSIQQGSSGANVLTF.

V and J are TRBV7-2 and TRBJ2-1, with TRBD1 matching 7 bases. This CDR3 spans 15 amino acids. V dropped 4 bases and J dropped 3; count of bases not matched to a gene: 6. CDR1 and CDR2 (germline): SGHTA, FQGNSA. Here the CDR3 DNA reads TGTGCCAGCAGCTATGTTTCAGGGGGCTACAATGAGCAGTTCTTC. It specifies CASSYVSGGYNEQFF. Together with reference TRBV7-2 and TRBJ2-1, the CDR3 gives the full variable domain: GAGVSQSPSNKVTEKGKDVELRCDPISGHTALYWYRQSLGQGLEFLIYFQGNSAPDKSGLPSDRFSAERTGGSVSTLTIQRTQQEDSAVYLCASSYVSGGYNEQFFGPGTRLTVL.

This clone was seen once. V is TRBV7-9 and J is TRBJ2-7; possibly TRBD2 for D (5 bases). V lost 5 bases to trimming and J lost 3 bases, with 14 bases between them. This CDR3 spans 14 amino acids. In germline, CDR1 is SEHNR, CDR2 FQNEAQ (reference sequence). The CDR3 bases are TGTGCCAGCAGCCCCTCCGGACTTCGCTACGAGCAGTACTTC. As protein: CASSPSGLRYEQYF.

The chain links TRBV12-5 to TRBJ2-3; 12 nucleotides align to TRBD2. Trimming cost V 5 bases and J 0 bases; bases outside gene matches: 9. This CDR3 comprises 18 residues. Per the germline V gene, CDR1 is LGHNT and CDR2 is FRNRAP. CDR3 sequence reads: CASGVGTSGLVSTDTQYF. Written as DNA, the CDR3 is TGTGCTAGTGGTGTAGGGACTAGCGGGTTGGTTAGCACAGATACGCAGTATTTT.

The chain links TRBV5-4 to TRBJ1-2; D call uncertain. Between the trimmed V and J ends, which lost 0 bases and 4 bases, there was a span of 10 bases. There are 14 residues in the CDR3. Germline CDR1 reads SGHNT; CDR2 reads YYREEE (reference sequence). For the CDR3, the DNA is TGTGCCAGCAGCTTGGACAGTCAAAGCTATGGCTACACCTTC. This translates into CASSLDSQSYGYTF.

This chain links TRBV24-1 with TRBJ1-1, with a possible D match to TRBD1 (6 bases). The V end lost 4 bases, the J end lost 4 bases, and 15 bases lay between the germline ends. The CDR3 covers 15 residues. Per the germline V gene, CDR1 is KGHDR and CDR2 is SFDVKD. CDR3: CATSEKNRDFTEAFF. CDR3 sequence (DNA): TGTGCCACCAGTGAGAAAAACAGGGATTTCACTGAAGCTTTCTTT.

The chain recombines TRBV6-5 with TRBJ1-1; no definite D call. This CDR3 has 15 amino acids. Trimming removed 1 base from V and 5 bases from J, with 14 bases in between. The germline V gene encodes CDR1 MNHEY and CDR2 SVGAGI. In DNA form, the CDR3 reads TGTGCCAGCAGTTACTGGACGGCAACTAGGACTGAAGCTTTCTTT. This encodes CASSYWTATRTEAFF.

This CDR3 reads CASSTYSGNTIYF. CDR3 DNA: TGTGCCAGCAGCACTTACTCTGGAAACACCATATATTTT. V usage is TRBV7-2 and J usage is TRBJ1-3; no firm D call. The V gene lost 5 bases and the J gene lost 0 bases, with 5 bases spanning the gap. Germline V gene lookup returns CDR1 SGHTA and CDR2 FQGNSA. This CDR3 has 13 amino acids.

In nucleotides, the CDR3 is TGTGCCAGCAGCCCTCCGGGACTAGGAGACAATGAGCAGTTCTTC. It codes for CASSPPGLGDNEQFF. V gene TRBV7-2 combines with J gene TRBJ2-1, with TRBD2 matching over 8 bases. CDR1 is SGHTA, CDR2 FQGNSA, per germline. The CDR3 covers 15 residues. The trim removed 5 bases at V and 5 bases at J, leaving 8 bases unmatched.

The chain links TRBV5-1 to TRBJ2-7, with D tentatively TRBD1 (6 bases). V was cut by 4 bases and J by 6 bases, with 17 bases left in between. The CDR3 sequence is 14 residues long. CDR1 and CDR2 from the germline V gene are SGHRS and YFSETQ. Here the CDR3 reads CASSPLGGSGEQYF. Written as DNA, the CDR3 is TGCGCCAGCAGCCCATTAGGGGGATCCGGCGAGCAGTACTTC.

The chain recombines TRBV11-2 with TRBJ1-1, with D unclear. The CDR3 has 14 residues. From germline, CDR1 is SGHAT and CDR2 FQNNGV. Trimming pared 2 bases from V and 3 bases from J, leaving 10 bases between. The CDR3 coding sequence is TGTGCCAGCAGCTTAACGCAGATCGACACTGAAGCTTTCTTT. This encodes CASSLTQIDTEAFF.

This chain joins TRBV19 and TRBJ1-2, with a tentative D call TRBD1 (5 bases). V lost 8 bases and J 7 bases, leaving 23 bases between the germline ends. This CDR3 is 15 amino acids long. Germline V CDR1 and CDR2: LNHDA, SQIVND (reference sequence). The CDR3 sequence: CASVSLDAGLAGYTF. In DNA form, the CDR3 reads TGTGCCAGTGTTAGTTTAGATGCGGGGCTTGCTGGCTACACCTTC.

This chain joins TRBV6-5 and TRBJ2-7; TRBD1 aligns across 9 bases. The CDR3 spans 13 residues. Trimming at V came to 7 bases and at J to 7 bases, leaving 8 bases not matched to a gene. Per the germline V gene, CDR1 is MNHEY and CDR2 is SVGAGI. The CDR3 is CASMPGQGFEQYF. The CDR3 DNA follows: TGTGCCAGCATGCCGGGACAGGGTTTTGAGCAGTACTTC.

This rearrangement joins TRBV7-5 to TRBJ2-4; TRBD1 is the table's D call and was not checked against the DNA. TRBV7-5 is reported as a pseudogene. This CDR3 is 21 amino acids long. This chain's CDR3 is CVRKNPPFVSDSRFVKNIQYF. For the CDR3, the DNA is TGTGTCAGAAAAAATCCCCCATTTGTCTCAGATTCCCGTTTTGTCAAAAACATTCAGTACTTC.

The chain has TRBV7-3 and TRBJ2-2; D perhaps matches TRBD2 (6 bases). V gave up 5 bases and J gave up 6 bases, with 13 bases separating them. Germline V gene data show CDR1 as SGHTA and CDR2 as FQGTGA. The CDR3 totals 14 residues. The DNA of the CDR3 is TGTGCCAGCAGCCCCGGACTAATGGCCGGGGAGCTGTTTTTT. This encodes CASSPGLMAGELFF.

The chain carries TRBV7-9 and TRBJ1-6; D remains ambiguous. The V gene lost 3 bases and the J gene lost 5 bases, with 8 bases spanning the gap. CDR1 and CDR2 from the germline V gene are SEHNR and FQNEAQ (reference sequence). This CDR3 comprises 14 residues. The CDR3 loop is CASSFYTDNSPLHF. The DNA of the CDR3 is TGTGCCAGCAGCTTTTATACAGATAATTCACCCCTCCACTTT.

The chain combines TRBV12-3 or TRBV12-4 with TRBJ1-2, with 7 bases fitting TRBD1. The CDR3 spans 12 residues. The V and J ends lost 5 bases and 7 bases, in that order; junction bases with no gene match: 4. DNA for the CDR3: TGTGCCAGCAGTCGACAGGGTAGTGGCTACACCTTC. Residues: CASSRQGSGYTF.

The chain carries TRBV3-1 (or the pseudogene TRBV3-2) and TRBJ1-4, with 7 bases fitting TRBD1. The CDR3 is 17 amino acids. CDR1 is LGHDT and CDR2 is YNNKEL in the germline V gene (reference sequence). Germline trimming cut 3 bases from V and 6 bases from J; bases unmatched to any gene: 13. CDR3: CASSQVVPSGGYEKLFF. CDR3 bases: TGTGCCAGCAGCCAGGTCGTTCCCTCAGGGGGTTATGAAAAACTGTTTTTT.